The rows below give T cell receptor beta chains drawn from one sample of a study of tumor and adjacent non-tumor tissue in lung cancer. TCRdb called the multiplex PCR reads again in MiXCR, with one record for every CDR3 protein. This repertoire shows approximately 90,000 distinct CDR3 sequences, roughly three fifths found once; its top ten account for over 12%. Source material: lung tumor tissue. The source is a man in his 70s with non-small cell lung cancer. The CDR3 runs from the conserved cysteine through the conserved F or W. D genes are given only for firm matches. Size tells how often a clone was seen (once, few, many) or the class of an expanded clone, and some rows leave it out.

d_call j_call v_call cdr3_length clone_size cdr3_aa cdr3_nt
TRBD2 TRBJ2-7 TRBV20-1 13 few CSSQRGALYEQYF TGCAGTTCCCAGCGGGGGGCGCTCTACGAGCAGTACTTC
TRBD1 TRBJ1-4 TRBV11-2 13 medium-sized CASSLGQGGKLFF TGTGCCAGCAGCTTAGGACAGGGGGGTAAACTGTTTTTT
- TRBJ1-4 TRBV5-1 14 once CASNLSGKNEKLFF TGCGCCAGTAACTTATCAGGGAAAAATGAAAAACTGTTTTTT
- TRBJ1-5 TRBV12-3/TRBV12-4 13 - CASGQSSNQPQHF TGTGCCAGCGGCCAAAGTAGTAATCAGCCCCAGCATTTT
TRBD1 TRBJ2-7 TRBV6-6 13 - CACRGRTSYEQYF TGTGCCTGCAGGGGGAGAACGTCCTACGAGCAGTACTTC
- TRBJ2-3 TRBV20-1 15 many CSASFPTSSTDTQYF TGCAGTGCTAGTTTCCCCACTAGCAGCACAGATACGCAGTATTTT
- TRBJ1-1 TRBV10-2 13 - CASKYHGNAEAFF TGCGCCAGCAAATATCACGGGAACGCTGAGGCTTTCTTT
- TRBJ1-1 TRBV6-1 11 - CASSAGEGAYF TGTGCCAGCAGTGCGGGGGAGGGAGCTTACTTT
TRBD1 TRBJ2-4 TRBV18 17 - CASSPVPQGATKNIQYF TGTGCCAGCTCACCAGTCCCACAGGGGGCAACCAAAAACATTCAGTACTTC
TRBD1 TRBJ2-7 TRBV5-1 14 - CTSSPGQGSYEQYF TGCACCAGCAGCCCGGGACAGGGGTCCTACGAGCAGTACTTC
- TRBJ1-4 TRBV11-1 15 once CASSRDSQTYEKLFF TGTGCCAGCAGTCGAGACAGCCAAACTTATGAAAAACTGTTTTTT
- TRBJ1-2 TRBV6-1 14 few CVSSEARGGYGYTF TGTGTCAGCAGTGAAGCGCGAGGGGGTTATGGCTACACCTTC
- TRBJ2-7 TRBV12-3/TRBV12-4 15 many CASSRGGGSTYEQYF TGTGCCAGCAGCCGAGGGGGGGGGTCGACCTACGAGCAGTACTTC
- TRBJ1-2 TRBV4-2 17 once CACSQERLDGARYGYTF TGTGCCTGCAGCCAAGAACGTTTAGATGGCGCTAGGTATGGCTACACCTTC
- TRBJ1-2 TRBV29-1 15 - CSMRSSPTDNYGYTF TGCAGTATGCGTAGTTCCCCGACAGATAACTATGGCTACACCTTC
- TRBJ1-2 TRBV11-3 13 once CASGFSGDAGYTF TGTGCCAGTGGCTTTAGCGGGGATGCGGGCTACACCTTC
- TRBJ2-3 TRBV6-2/TRBV6-3 14 - CVNSNAQRERTQYF TGTGTCAACTCCAACGCGCAGCGTGAGCGTACGCAGTATTTT
- TRBJ2-3 TRBV11-2 15 - CASSLLAISTDTQYF TGTGCCAGCAGCTTATTAGCGATCAGTACAGATACGCAGTATTTT
- TRBJ1-5 TRBV4-2 14 many CASSQDFRYQPQHF TGTGCCAGCAGCCAAGATTTCCGCTATCAGCCCCAGCATTTT
TRBD1 TRBJ2-7 TRBV5-6 16 many CASSLDRGSWGYEQYF TGTGCCAGCAGCTTGGACAGGGGGAGCTGGGGCTACGAGCAGTACTTC
TRBD2 TRBJ2-5 TRBV11-2 15 - CVSSFLAGGRETQYF TGTGTCAGCAGCTTTCTAGCGGGGGGGCGAGAGACCCAGTACTTT
TRBD2 TRBJ2-7 TRBV10-2 13 - CVIRTSGPYEQYF TGCGTCATCAGGACTAGCGGGCCTTACGAGCAGTACTTC
TRBD1 TRBJ2-1 TRBV5-1 17 once CASSLGAGTGTYNEEFF TGCGCCAGCAGCTTGGGAGCCGGGACAGGAACCTACAATGAGGAGTTCTTC
- TRBJ2-7 TRBV28 14 - CATGGDRASYKQYF TGTGCCACCGGGGGGGACAGGGCCTCCTACAAGCAGTACTTC
- TRBJ2-3 TRBV14 11 medium-sized CASSLTDTQYF TGTGCCAGCAGCCTCACAGATACGCAGTATTTT
TRBD1 TRBJ2-4 TRBV11-2 15 - CTSSPSDRGRNIQYF TGTACCAGCAGTCCCTCTGACAGGGGGAGAAACATTCAGTACTTC
- TRBJ2-3 TRBV11-3 16 - CASNLDSRSGADTLYF TGTGCCAGCAACTTAGATTCGCGGAGTGGCGCAGATACGCTGTATTTT
TRBD2 TRBJ2-7 TRBV12-3/TRBV12-4 14 - CASSLGGGPCEQYF TGTGCCAGTAGTTTAGGCGGGGGGCCCTGCGAGCAGTACTTC
- TRBJ2-3 TRBV11-2 15 - CASNLDRNSWDTQYF TGTGCCAGCAACTTAGATCGGAACAGCTGGGATACGCAGTATTTT
TRBD2 TRBJ2-3 TRBV20-1 14 - CSATETSSPDTQYF TGCAGTGCTACAGAGACTAGCTCTCCAGATACGCAGTATTTT
TRBD1 TRBJ1-6 TRBV5-1 18 many CASSFRPGQGVNNSPLHF TGCGCCAGCAGCTTTCGTCCGGGACAGGGGGTCAATAATTCACCCCTCCACTTT
- TRBJ2-5 TRBV5-1 15 few CASSLALAGGETQYF TGCGCCAGCAGCTTGGCCCTGGCTGGGGGAGAGACCCAGTACTTC
TRBD2 TRBJ2-7 TRBV29-1 14 many CSVERFSGSHEQYF TGCAGCGTTGAGCGATTTAGCGGGAGCCACGAGCAGTACTTC
- TRBJ2-1 TRBV6-2/TRBV6-3 12 many CASSYLGWEQFF TGTGCCAGCAGCTACCTTGGGTGGGAGCAGTTCTTC
TRBD1 TRBJ2-7 TRBV11-3 13 - CARSAAGGHEQYF TGTGCCAGGAGCGCTGCAGGGGGCCACGAGCAGTACTTC
- TRBJ2-5 TRBV11-1 15 - CASSSAGTPKESQYF TGTGCCAGCAGCTCGGCCGGGACACCCAAGGAGAGCCAGTACTTC
TRBD1 TRBJ1-2 TRBV29-1 11 - CSADRGYGYTF TGCAGCGCCGACAGGGGCTATGGCTACACCTTC
- TRBJ2-5 TRBV28 20 few CASSFLQGCRTNQYQETQYF TGTGCCAGCAGTTTTCTGCAGGGTTGCCGTACTAACCAATACCAAGAGACCCAGTACTTC
TRBD1 TRBJ2-1 TRBV11-2 11 - CASSLTGDQFF TGTGCCAGCAGCTTAACAGGGGACCAGTTCTTC
TRBD2 TRBJ2-2 TRBV19 15 - CASRWGGMNTGELFF TGTGCCAGTAGATGGGGGGGGATGAACACCGGGGAGCTGTTTTTT
- TRBJ1-1 TRBV28 13 - CASSRDGPTEAFF TGTGCCAGCAGTAGGGACGGGCCCACTGAAGCTTTCTTT
- TRBJ2-7 TRBV4-1 13 many CASSLGRVGEQYF TGCGCCAGCAGCCTGGGACGGGTCGGCGAGCAGTACTTC
- TRBJ2-5 TRBV12-3/TRBV12-4 13 many CASSLRGGETQYF TGTGCCAGCAGTTTAAGGGGGGGGGAGACCCAGTACTTC
TRBD1 TRBJ1-4 TRBV28 14 - CVSNPHRGNEKLFF TGTGTCAGCAACCCTCACAGGGGGAATGAAAAACTGTTTTTT
- TRBJ1-1 TRBV28 15 - CASSPPVGRIVETFF TGTGCCAGCAGCCCCCCGGTGGGCCGGATCGTTGAAACTTTCTTT